The 11 T cell receptor beta chains below all came from one sample that was sequenced in a study of T-cell reconstitution after alpha-beta-depleted transplantation in children. TCRbeta library preparation incorporated unique molecular identifiers. TCRdb re-called the PCR reads with MiXCR, one entry per CDR3 protein. The sample includes 95,000 to 150,000 distinct CDR3 sequences, more than 20% seen only once; the top ten take roughly a tenth. The sample here was PBMCs, mostly from graft donor cells, taken 180 days after TCRalphabeta/CD19-depleted stem cell transplant. These receptors came from a male patient between 2 and 15 years old who had a stem cell transplant for chronic granulomatous disease, so the T cells may come from the graft donor.

This clonotype was found a few times. The chain couples TRBV11-2 to TRBJ2-1; D perhaps matches TRBD2 (6 bases). This CDR3 comprises 17 residues. V lost 1 base and J 7 bases, leaving 20 bases between the germline ends. In germline, CDR1 is SGHAT, CDR2 FQNNGV. As DNA, the CDR3 is TGTGCCAGCAGCTTAGGGGTCTTGACCGGGAGCTATAATGAGCAGTTCTTC. This translates into CASSLGVLTGSYNEQFF.

This chain links TRBV6-5 with TRBJ2-3, with TRBD1 as a possible D gene (6 bases). Germline CDR1 reads MNHEY; CDR2 reads SVGAGI. Trimming took off 2 bases at V and 6 bases at J, with 9 bases between the two ends. CDR3 size: 13 residues. This CDR3 is CASSYQGLDTQYF. CDR3 in DNA: TGTGCCAGCAGTTACCAGGGGCTGGATACGCAGTATTTT.

V gene TRBV13 combines with J gene TRBJ1-3; no definite D call. This CDR3 has 11 amino acids. V was trimmed by 5 bases and J by 4 bases, leaving 3 bases between them. Per the germline V gene, CDR1 is PRHDT and CDR2 is FYEKMQ (reference sequence). Here the CDR3 reads CASSQGNTIYF. The CDR3 DNA sequence: TGTGCCAGCAGCCAAGGAAACACCATATATTTT.

This rearrangement joins TRBV27 to TRBJ2-7; 11 bases line up with TRBD2. This CDR3 is built from 14 residues. Germline CDR1 reads MNHEY; CDR2 reads SMNVEV (reference sequence). V was pared by 3 bases and J by 5 bases, with 3 bases of the junction left unmatched. The CDR3 nucleotides read TGTGCCAGCAGTTTCGGGACTAGCGGCGACGAGCAGTACTTC. As protein: CASSFGTSGDEQYF.

This clonotype has just a few counts. V usage is TRBV27 and J usage is TRBJ1-5; D unclear. The CDR3 is 14 amino acids. The germline V gene has CDR1 MNHEY and CDR2 SMNVEV (reference sequence). Trimming removed 5 bases from V and 3 bases from J, with 11 bases in between. Here the CDR3 reads CASSPFGDNQPQHF. The CDR3 nucleotides are TGTGCCAGCAGTCCGTTCGGTGACAATCAGCCCCAGCATTTT.

This clonotype was recorded many times. The chain couples TRBV6-5 to TRBJ2-5, with D possibly TRBD1 on 6 matching bases. The CDR3 extends over 15 amino acids. The V and J ends lost 2 bases and 3 bases respectively, with 13 bases between them. Germline-derived CDR1 and CDR2 are MNHEY and SVGAGI. The CDR3, as DNA: TGTGCCAGCAGTTACCCTTCGACAGGAAAAGAGACCCAGTACTTC. It translates to CASSYPSTGKETQYF.

This chain connects TRBV20-1 to TRBJ2-3; 9 nucleotides agree with TRBD2. The V and J ends lost 3 bases and 4 bases, in that order; junction bases with no gene match: 11. The CDR3 has 16 amino acids. Per the germline V gene, CDR1 is DFQATT and CDR2 is SNEGSKA (reference sequence). Here the CDR3 reads CSASFARGGRPDTQYF. CDR3 bases: TGCAGTGCTAGTTTTGCGCGGGGGGGCCGCCCAGATACGCAGTATTTT.

This clonotype was detected many times. The rearrangement links TRBV6-5 to TRBJ2-3; 7 nucleotides match TRBD1. The CDR3 has 12 amino acids. The germline CDR1 and CDR2 sequences are MNHEY and SVGAGI. V was clipped by 5 bases and J by 8 bases; unmatched bases: 4. The CDR3 DNA follows: TGTGCCAGCAGTGGGACAGCAAGTACGCAGTATTTT. Protein: CASSGTASTQYF.

J is TRBJ2-5 and V is TRBV11-2; unclear D gene. This CDR3 has 13 residues. Trimming stripped 5 bases from V and 5 bases from J, with 12 bases between. CDR1 SGHAT and CDR2 FQNNGV come from the germline V gene. This CDR3 reads CASSKPLLETQYF. CDR3 sequence (DNA): TGTGCCAGCAGCAAACCCCTCTTGGAGACCCAGTACTTC.

This clonotype was seen a handful of times. The chain is built from TRBV5-1 and TRBJ1-1, with D unclear. Germline values: CDR1 SGHRS, CDR2 YFSETQ. The CDR3 runs 14 residues. V was cut by 0 bases and J by 1 base, with 7 bases left in between. The chain's CDR3 is CASSLGTGNTEAFF. The CDR3 bases are TGCGCCAGCAGCTTGGGGACGGGGAACACTGAAGCTTTCTTT.

This clonotype showed up just a few times. The chain carries TRBV6-5 and TRBJ2-7; weak D call: TRBD1 (6 bases). This CDR3 region has 14 residues. The germline gives CDR1 MNHEY, CDR2 SVGAGI. V gave up 2 bases and J gave up 0 bases, with 8 bases separating them. The CDR3 loop is CASSYTDSSYEQYF. Written as DNA, the CDR3 is TGTGCCAGCAGTTACACGGACAGCTCCTACGAGCAGTACTTC.